A selection of T cell receptor beta chains follows, all from one sample in a study of blood T cells in healthy people across ages. TCRdb ran MiXCR on the 5' RACE reads and lists one entry per CDR3 protein. The data contain about 1,500,000 distinct CDR3 sequences, around 39% of them seen just once; the ten biggest clones take up approximately 7.9%. Sequencing used blood. These receptors came from a woman under 30 in good health. The CDR3 runs from the conserved cysteine through the conserved F or W. The D gene is left open where the match is weak.

d_call j_call v_call cdr3_aa
TRBD1 TRBJ2-3 TRBV12-3/TRBV12-4 CASRQGEGWDTQYF
- TRBJ1-1 TRBV9 CASSVGGGGTEAFF
- TRBJ2-2 TRBV27 CASRVGTIGELFF
- TRBJ1-1 TRBV7-9 CASSFRGGQGTEAFF
- TRBJ1-1 TRBV3-1 CASSQGIPALNTEAFF
- TRBJ2-1 TRBV20-1 CSASNYGVGRPNEQFF
- TRBJ2-5 TRBV29-1 CSVEAASLEETQYF
- TRBJ2-3 TRBV14 CACSQGQITDTQYF
- TRBJ2-3 TRBV6-5 CASSYSKSPGSSTDTQYF
- TRBJ2-1 TRBV12-3/TRBV12-4 CASTRAAGPNEQFF
TRBD1 TRBJ2-4 TRBV4-1 CASSQPGQQKNIQYF
TRBD1 TRBJ1-4 TRBV28 CASSHRDSYEKLFF
TRBD1 TRBJ1-5 TRBV20-1 CSASGQGNQPQHF
TRBD2 TRBJ2-5 TRBV4-1 CASSQTTSGQETQYF
- TRBJ2-3 TRBV3-1 CASSQTLGRDTQYF
- TRBJ1-2 TRBV12-3/TRBV12-4 CASSLAVYGYTF
- TRBJ2-7 TRBV4-2 CASSQRAGRTSYEQYF
- TRBJ2-5 TRBV20-1 CSASWTDGQETQYF
- TRBJ1-2 TRBV5-1 CASSLYIGTPSQGYTF
- - TRBV10-3 CAITGTPSYNEQYF
- TRBJ1-3 TRBV14 CASSAGGFGNTIYF
TRBD1 TRBJ1-2 TRBV6-4 CASSDSKGQANYGYTF
TRBD2 TRBJ2-1 TRBV6-5 CASSYGLLAGLNNEQFF
- TRBJ2-3 TRBV5-6 CASSLGLTKPDTQYF
- TRBJ2-1 TRBV7-9 CASRPGNNEQFF
TRBD1 TRBJ2-1 TRBV11-2 CASSVDRGPQFF
- TRBJ2-1 TRBV20-1 CSAGGDPYNEQFF
TRBD1 TRBJ2-2 TRBV7-9 CASSPTGTVNTGELFF
- TRBJ2-1 TRBV4-1 CASSSESSYNEQFF
TRBD2 TRBJ2-4 TRBV20-1 CSARTAGGWEQYF
TRBD1 TRBJ1-4 TRBV27 CASSSAPGGNNEKLFF
- TRBJ1-2 TRBV27 CASSIGEGTDGYTF
TRBD2 TRBJ2-1 TRBV5-1 CASSFEAGGWNEQFF
- TRBJ1-2 TRBV7-9 CASVRDLYGYTF
TRBD2 TRBJ2-1 TRBV18 CASSPTDLAGGYNEQFF
- TRBJ1-2 TRBV20-1 CSARVRGSDGYTF
- TRBJ2-5 TRBV20-1 CSAVDTWVKETQYF
TRBD1 - TRBV5-5 CASTQNRGMAYEQYF
TRBD1 TRBJ2-3 TRBV6-5 CASSYRTGSADTQYF
TRBD1 TRBJ1-6 TRBV6-5 CASSYLLPGQDSYNSPLHF
TRBD1 TRBJ1-2 TRBV6-2/TRBV6-3 CASSQTLTGANYGYTF
- TRBJ2-3 TRBV4-1 CASSHGVDGARTDTQYF
- TRBJ2-3 TRBV5-6 CASSLGTSFSTDTQYF
- TRBJ1-5 TRBV6-1 CASIDMAGGTYNQPQHF
- TRBJ2-7 TRBV5-1 CASSTGQTLGLYEQYF
- TRBJ1-4 TRBV10-3 CAISESGTNEKLFF
TRBD2 TRBJ2-1 TRBV12-3/TRBV12-4 CASSPPGTSRNEQFF
- TRBJ2-2 TRBV29-1 CSVETGTTNTGELFF
- TRBJ2-1 TRBV19 CASSIVTSYNEQFF
- TRBJ2-1 TRBV12-3/TRBV12-4 CASSFDSSYNEQFF
TRBD1 TRBJ2-1 TRBV5-1 CASSFGQGASEQFF